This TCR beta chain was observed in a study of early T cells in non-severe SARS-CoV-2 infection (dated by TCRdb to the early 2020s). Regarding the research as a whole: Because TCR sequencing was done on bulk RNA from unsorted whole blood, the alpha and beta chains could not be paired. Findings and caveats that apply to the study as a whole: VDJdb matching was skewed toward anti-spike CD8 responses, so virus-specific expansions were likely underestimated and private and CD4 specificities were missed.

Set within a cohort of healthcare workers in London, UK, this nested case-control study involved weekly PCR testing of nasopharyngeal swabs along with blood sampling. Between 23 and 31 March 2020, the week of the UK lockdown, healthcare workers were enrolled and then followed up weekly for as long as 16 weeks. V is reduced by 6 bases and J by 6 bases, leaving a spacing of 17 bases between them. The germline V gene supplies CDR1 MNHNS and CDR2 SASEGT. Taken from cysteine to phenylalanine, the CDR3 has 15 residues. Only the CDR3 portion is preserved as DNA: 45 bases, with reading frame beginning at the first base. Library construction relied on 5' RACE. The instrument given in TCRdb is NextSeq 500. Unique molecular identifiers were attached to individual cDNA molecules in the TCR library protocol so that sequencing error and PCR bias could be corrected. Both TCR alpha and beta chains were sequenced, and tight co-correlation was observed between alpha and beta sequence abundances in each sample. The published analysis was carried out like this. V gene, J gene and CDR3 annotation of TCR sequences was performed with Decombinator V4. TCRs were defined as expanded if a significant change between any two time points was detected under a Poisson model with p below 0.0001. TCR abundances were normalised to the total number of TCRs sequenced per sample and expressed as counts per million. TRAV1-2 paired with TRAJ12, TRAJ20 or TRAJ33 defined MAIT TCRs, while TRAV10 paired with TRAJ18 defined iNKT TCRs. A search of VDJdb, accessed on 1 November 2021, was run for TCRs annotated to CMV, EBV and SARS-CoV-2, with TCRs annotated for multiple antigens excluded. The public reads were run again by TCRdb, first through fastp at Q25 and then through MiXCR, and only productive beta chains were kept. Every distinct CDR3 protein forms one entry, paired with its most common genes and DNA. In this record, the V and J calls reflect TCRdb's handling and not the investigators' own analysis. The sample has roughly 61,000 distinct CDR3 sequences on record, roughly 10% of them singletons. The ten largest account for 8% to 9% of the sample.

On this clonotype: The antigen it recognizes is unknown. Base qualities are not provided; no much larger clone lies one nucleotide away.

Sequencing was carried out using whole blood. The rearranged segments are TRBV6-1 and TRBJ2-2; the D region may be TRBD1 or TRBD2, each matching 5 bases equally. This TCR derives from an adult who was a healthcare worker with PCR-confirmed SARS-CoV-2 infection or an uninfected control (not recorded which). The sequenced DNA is TGTGCCAGCAGCCGGGACCCTAAAGGGGCCGGGGAGCTGTTTTTT. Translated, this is CASSRDPKGAGELFF.